Below are 22 T cell receptor beta chains sequenced from a single sample in a study of vaccination effects on CD4 cells after COVID-19. Within the ViraFEST assay, antigen-specific CD4+ T cells underwent expansion with viral peptide pools prior to sequencing. The culture ran for around nine days before CD4+ T cells were isolated. Previously uninfected by SARS-CoV-2, the vaccine recipients also showed negative nucleocapsid antibodies. Their antigen targets remain unknown. Repertoires were generated with immunoSEQ multiplex PCR, while TCRdb's copy carries only in-frame clones and drops some. Of about 24,000 clones in the sample, about 70% are singletons; the top ten hold about 9.4%. The source material was CD4+ T cells from PBMCs cultured with HCoV-NL63 spike peptides, sampled before COVID-19 vaccination. The receptors were sampled from a human donor who received a COVID-19 vaccine.

The V call is TRBV5-1, the J call TRBJ1-4; maybe TRBD1 (5 bases). Germline V gene sequence: CDR1 SGHRS, CDR2 YFSETQ. The CDR3 covers 14 residues. V gave up 4 bases and J gave up 0 bases, with 7 bases separating them. CDR3 in amino acids: CASSQTATNEKLFF. CDR3 nucleotide sequence: TGCGCCAGCAGCCAGACAGCAACTAATGAAAAACTGTTTTTT. Full variable domain (remainder filled in from reference TRBV5-1 and TRBJ1-4): KAGVTQTPRYLIKTRGQQVTLSCSPISGHRSVSWYQQTPGQGLQFLFEYFSETQRNKGNFPGRFSGRQFSNSRSEMNVSTLELGDSALYLCASSQTATNEKLFFGSGTQLSVL.

V usage is TRBV7-8 and J usage is TRBJ2-7; 7 positions agree with TRBD2. The CDR3 covers 16 residues. The J segment lost 2 bases and the V segment lost 0 bases, leaving 7 bases of the junction unmatched. Germline assignment: CDR1 SGHVS and CDR2 FQNEAQ. For the CDR3, the DNA is TGTGCCAGCAGCTTAGCCGGACTAGATCTTACCTACGAGCAGTACTTC. Its translation is CASSLAGLDLTYEQYF. The full variable domain, completed using reference TRBV7-8 and TRBJ2-7, is GAGVSQSPRYKVAKRGQDVALRCDPISGHVSLFWYQQALGQGPEFLTYFQNEAQLDKSGLPSDRFFAERPEGSVSTLKIQRTQQEDSAVYLCASSLAGLDLTYEQYFGPGTRLTVT.

Judged by abundance, this clone is medium-sized. The rearrangement links TRBV5-4 to TRBJ2-3; 10 nucleotides align to TRBD1. The V gene's germline CDR1 is SGHNT and CDR2 YYREEE (reference sequence). CDR3 length equals 15 residues. The trim removed 5 bases at V and 3 bases at J, leaving 6 bases unmatched. The CDR3 spells CASSPPGQGTDTQYF. The CDR3 nucleotides read TGTGCCAGCAGTCCTCCGGGACAGGGGACAGATACGCAGTATTTT.

The chain joins TRBV20-1 to TRBJ2-7, with 7 bases matching TRBD1. The CDR3 length is 14 residues. Trimming at V came to 3 bases and at J to 9 bases, leaving 14 bases not matched to a gene. Germline loops: CDR1 DFQATT, CDR2 SNEGSKA (reference sequence). As DNA, the CDR3 is TGCAGTGCTAGTTTAACCCAGGGGGTATCTGCGCAGTACTTC. Encoded protein: CSASLTQGVSAQYF.

The rearrangement links TRBV2 to TRBJ2-1; TRBD1 or TRBD2 may be the D gene (6 bases each). Germline V gene lookup returns CDR1 SNHLY and CDR2 FYNNEI. The V and J ends lost 7 bases and 12 bases respectively, with 19 bases between them. The CDR3 has 13 amino acids. Here the CDR3 DNA reads TGTGCCAGCAACCCTAGGTCCGGGGGCGGGCAGTTCTTC. Amino acids: CASNPRSGGGQFF.

This clone is a singleton in its sample. The chain has TRBV12-3 or TRBV12-4 and TRBJ2-5; D unresolved. V was cut by 5 bases and J by 4 bases, with 11 bases left in between. CDR3 size: 13 residues. CDR3 in DNA: TGTGCCAGCAGTCGAAACTCAGCAGAGACCCAGTACTTC. It encodes CASSRNSAETQYF.

This clone was counted only a few times. V gene TRBV5-1 combines with J gene TRBJ1-2; 7 bases agree with TRBD1. The germline V gene encodes CDR1 SGHRS and CDR2 YFSETQ. This CDR3 is 15 amino acids long. V was clipped by 0 bases and J by 7 bases; unmatched bases: 9. The CDR3 sequence: CASSLEGTDSRGYTF. The CDR3 DNA sequence: TGCGCCAGCAGCTTGGAAGGGACAGACTCTCGTGGCTACACCTTC. Full variable domain (missing parts from reference TRBV5-1 and TRBJ1-2): KAGVTQTPRYLIKTRGQQVTLSCSPISGHRSVSWYQQTPGQGLQFLFEYFSETQRNKGNFPGRFSGRQFSNSRSEMNVSTLELGDSALYLCASSLEGTDSRGYTFGSGTRLTVV.

The V gene is TRBV6-2 or TRBV6-3, the J gene TRBJ1-2, with 7 bases lining up with TRBD1. The CDR3 is 15 residues long. The germline V gene encodes CDR1 MNHEY and CDR2 SVGEGT. V dropped 3 bases and J dropped 8; count of bases not matched to a gene: 12. The CDR3 loop reads CASSYVPDRVGGYTF. As DNA, the CDR3 is TGTGCCAGCAGTTATGTGCCCGACAGGGTCGGGGGCTACACCTTC.

The chain is built from TRBV7-2 and TRBJ1-3, with D hard to call. The CDR3 is 13 amino acids. In germline, CDR1 is SGHTA, CDR2 FQGNSA. The V gene lost 7 bases and the J gene lost 8 bases, with 15 bases spanning the gap. The CDR3 loop reads CASTLGPLDTIYF. The CDR3 bases are TGTGCCAGCACACTAGGGCCTTTAGACACCATATATTTT.

The chain combines TRBV5-1 with TRBJ2-1; 8 bases fit TRBD2. The CDR3 covers 15 residues. V dropped 0 bases and J dropped 5; count of bases not matched to a gene: 4. Germline V gene lookup returns CDR1 SGHRS and CDR2 YFSETQ. CDR3 DNA: TGCGCCAGCAGCTTGGGGACTAGCCTTAACAATGAGCAGTTCTTC. It yields the protein CASSLGTSLNNEQFF. Full variable domain (outside the CDR3, taken from reference TRBV5-1 and TRBJ2-1): KAGVTQTPRYLIKTRGQQVTLSCSPISGHRSVSWYQQTPGQGLQFLFEYFSETQRNKGNFPGRFSGRQFSNSRSEMNVSTLELGDSALYLCASSLGTSLNNEQFFGPGTRLTVL.

The chain is built from TRBV6-2 or TRBV6-3 and TRBJ1-6; the D gene is possibly TRBD1 (5 bases). Germline V gene lookup returns CDR1 MNHEY and CDR2 SVGEGT. Between the trimmed V and J ends, which lost 6 bases and 9 bases, there was a span of 21 bases. The CDR3 has 16 residues. In DNA form, the CDR3 reads TGTGCCAGCAGCCGCCGGGGGTGGCGGAATTCTTCACCCCTCCACTTT. Its protein is CASSRRGWRNSSPLHF.

This clone appeared a few times. The chain recombines TRBV7-9 with TRBJ2-1; no clear D. V dropped 8 bases and J dropped 7 bases, with 21 bases sitting between them. The CDR3 length is 15 residues. Germline loops: CDR1 SEHNR, CDR2 FQNEAQ (reference sequence). CDR3 nucleotide sequence: TGTGCCAGCCGAGAGGTGCCGAACCTACAGAATGAGCAGTTCTTC. Its translation: CASREVPNLQNEQFF. Combining the CDR3 with reference TRBV7-9 and TRBJ2-1 gives the whole variable domain DTGVSQNPRHKITKRGQNVTFRCDPISEHNRLYWYRQTLGQGPEFLTYFQNEAQLEKSRLLSDRFSAERPKGSFSTLEIQRTEQGDSAMYLCASREVPNLQNEQFFGPGTRLTVL.

The rearrangement uses TRBV7-2 and TRBJ2-7; D perhaps matches TRBD2 (6 bases). In germline, CDR1 is SGHTA, CDR2 FQGNSA. The CDR3 contains 15 residues. The V and J ends lost 2 bases and 0 bases respectively, with 11 bases between them. In DNA, the CDR3 is TGTGCCAGCAGCTTAAATGTCGGGAGCTCCTACGAGCAGTACTTC. It is translated as CASSLNVGSSYEQYF.

In this sample, this clone turned up a few times. V usage is TRBV10-1 and J usage is TRBJ2-4; TRBD1 agrees at 9 bases. The trim removed 5 bases at V and 5 bases at J, leaving 1 base unmatched. Germline loops: CDR1 WNHNN, CDR2 SYGVQD (reference sequence). CDR3 length: 13 amino acids. CDR3 in amino acids: CASSRDRENIQYF. The CDR3 DNA is TGCGCCAGCAGTAGGGACAGGGAAAACATTCAGTACTTC.

The chain carries TRBV5-1 and TRBJ1-1, with D possibly being TRBD1 (5 bases). Germline V gene data show CDR1 as SGHRS and CDR2 as YFSETQ. V lost 4 bases, J lost 4 bases, and 11 bases lay in between. The CDR3 is 13 residues long. The CDR3 reads CASSGRGSTEAFF. CDR3 coding DNA: TGCGCCAGCAGCGGGAGGGGATCCACTGAAGCTTTCTTT.

This clone has just a few counts. The V and J genes are TRBV18 and TRBJ2-1; 11 bases match TRBD2. This CDR3 comprises 14 residues. Germline CDR1 and CDR2: KGHSH and LQKENI. The V and J ends lost 3 bases and 5 bases, in that order; junction bases with no gene match: 0. CDR3 in DNA: TGTGCCAGCTCACCGACTAGCGGGAACAATGAGCAGTTCTTC. Translation: CASSPTSGNNEQFF.

The chain couples TRBV4-1 to TRBJ2-3, with a possible D match to TRBD2 (5 bases). V gave up 4 bases and J gave up 2 bases, with 10 bases separating them. In germline, CDR1 is MGHRA, CDR2 YSYEKL. This CDR3 region has 14 residues. CDR3 amino acids: CASSLGKTTDTQYF. Here the CDR3 DNA reads TGCGCCAGCAGCCTCGGGAAGACCACAGATACGCAGTATTTT.

J is TRBJ2-3 and V is TRBV2, with 8 nucleotides matching TRBD2. V was clipped by 8 bases and J by 2 bases; unmatched bases: 6. This CDR3 region has 14 residues. The germline V gene has CDR1 SNHLY and CDR2 FYNNEI. Written as DNA, the CDR3 is TGTGCCAGCTTGAGCGGGGGATTCACAGATACGCAGTATTTT. It translates to CASLSGGFTDTQYF.

The genes are TRBV7-9 and TRBJ1-2; 9 nucleotides match TRBD1. The CDR3 spans 12 residues. Germline V gene lookup returns CDR1 SEHNR and CDR2 FQNEAQ (reference sequence). Trimming took 10 bases from V and 2 from J; bases not matched to a gene: 2. CDR3 sequence (DNA): TGTGCCATCGGGACAGGGAACTATGGCTACACCTTC. Translating it yields CAIGTGNYGYTF.

Turning to this clone: A junction end diverges from the germline sequence, so it may reflect a read error. The rearrangement uses TRBV5-1 and TRBJ2-5; no clear D. Germline-derived CDR1 and CDR2 are SGHRS and YFSETQ. The CDR3 extends over 14 amino acids. The CDR3 spells CASSLERVQETQYF. CDR3 nucleotide sequence: TGCGCCAGTAGCTTGGAAAGGGTCCAAGAGACCCAGTACTTC.

This clone came up a few times. The chain combines TRBV2 with TRBJ2-2, with 8 bases lining up with TRBD2. Trimming took 7 bases from V and 4 from J; bases not matched to a gene: 5. The CDR3 runs to 14 residues. Germline CDR1 is SNHLY and CDR2 is FYNNEI. CDR3 loop: CASNGRATTGELFF. The CDR3 DNA reads as TGTGCCAGCAACGGGAGGGCCACCACCGGGGAGCTGTTTTTT.

The chain couples TRBV3-1 (or the pseudogene TRBV3-2) to TRBJ2-3; D is uncertain. Trimming took 3 bases from V and 4 from J, leaving 17 bases between them. CDR3 size: 16 residues. In germline, CDR1 is LGHDT, CDR2 YNNKEL (reference sequence). The DNA of the CDR3 is TGTGCCAGCAGCCAGTTAGGACGGGCTGGAGCAGATACGCAGTATTTT. Translating it yields CASSQLGRAGADTQYF.